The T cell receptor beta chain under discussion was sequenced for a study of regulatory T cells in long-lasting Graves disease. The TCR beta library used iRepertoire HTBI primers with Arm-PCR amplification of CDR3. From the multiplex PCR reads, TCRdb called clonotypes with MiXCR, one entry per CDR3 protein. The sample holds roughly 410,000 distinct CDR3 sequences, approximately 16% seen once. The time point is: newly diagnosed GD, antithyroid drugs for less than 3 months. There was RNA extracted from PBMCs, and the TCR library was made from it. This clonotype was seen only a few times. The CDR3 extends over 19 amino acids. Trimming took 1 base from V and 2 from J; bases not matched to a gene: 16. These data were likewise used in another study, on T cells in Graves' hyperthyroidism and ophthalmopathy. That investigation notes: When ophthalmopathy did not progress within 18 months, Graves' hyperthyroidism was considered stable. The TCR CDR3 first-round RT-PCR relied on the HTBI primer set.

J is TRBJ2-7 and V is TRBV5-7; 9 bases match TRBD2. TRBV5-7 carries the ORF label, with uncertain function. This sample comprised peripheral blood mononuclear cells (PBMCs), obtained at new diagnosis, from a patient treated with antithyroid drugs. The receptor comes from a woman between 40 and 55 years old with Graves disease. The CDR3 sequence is CASSLPRLAACGVTYEQYF. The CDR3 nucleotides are TGTGCCAGCAGCTTGCCGCGACTAGCGGCTTGCGGGGTGACCTACGAGCAGTACTTC.